This T cell receptor beta chain is drawn from a study of control samples from healthy donors and cancer patients. Some clones are missing from TCRdb's copy, which holds only in-frame ones; the method was immunoSEQ multiplex PCR. Here the sample spans 120,000 or so clones, roughly 86% being singletons. This CDR3 is built from 12 residues. V was pared by 7 bases and J by 7 bases, with 13 bases between. Germline-derived CDR1 and CDR2 are LNHDA and SQIVND (reference sequence). The sequenced sample was blood. The V gene is TRBV19, the J gene TRBJ1-2; D not resolved. The origin of this receptor is a man aged 55 to 70 in good health. CDR3 amino acids: CASKGVSSGYTF. Here the CDR3 DNA reads TGTGCCAGTAAGGGTGTCAGTTCTGGCTACACCTTC. The variable domain in full, with the rest retrieved from reference TRBV19 and TRBJ1-2, is DGGITQSPKYLFRKEGQNVTLSCEQNLNHDAMYWYRQDPGQGLRLIYYSQIVNDFQKGDIAEGYSVSREKKESFPLTVTSAQKNPTAFYLCASKGVSSGYTFGSGTRLTVV.